This T cell receptor (beta chain) comes out of a study of blood T cell repertoires in COVID-19. Study summary: Donors in the United States, Italy and Spain gave samples during acute or convalescent COVID-19. PBMCs, B-cell-depleted T cells, or T cells provided the cDNA or gDNA that made up the material.

The CDR3 has 14 amino acids. Germline CDR1 and CDR2: MNHNY and SVGAGI (reference sequence). Losses at the gene ends were 6 bases for V and 4 bases for J; bases not matched to a gene: 5. As processed by the authors: Estimates of nucleated cell counts were drawn from the amplification of reference gene primers. Some clones are missing from TCRdb's copy, which holds only in-frame ones; the method was immunoSEQ multiplex PCR. The DNA gave D and trimming, while V, J and clone size come from that table. This repertoire shows some 140,000 clones, approximately 79% found once; its top ten account for 3% to 4.5%.

The chain recombines TRBV6-6 with TRBJ2-2, with TRBD2 matching 7 bases. The sample was peripheral blood. This clonotype was obtained from a man in his 60s with acute or convalescent COVID-19. CDR3: CASRGGSSTGELFF. For the CDR3, the DNA is TGTGCCAGCAGGGGCGGGAGTAGCACCGGGGAGCTGTTTTTT.